This T cell receptor beta chain was recorded in a study of identical twins (dated by TCRdb to the mid-2010s). Notes on the research overall: To test whether fetal clonotypes persist, the study used deep sequencing on TCR alpha and beta repertoires from monozygotic twins, unrelated adults of various ages, and cord blood. Replicate twin experiments were performed at different times using different library preparation protocols to rule out contamination.

Libraries were constructed by 5' RACE. Sequenced on an Illumina HiSeq 2000. A universal primer binding site was introduced by template switching, and a unique molecular identifier was present in the final cDNA, enabling accurate counting of TCR cDNA molecules. Specific primers in the conserved constant-segment region were used to synthesize first-strand cDNA for TCR alpha and beta chains. To control for contamination, every cDNA library was double barcoded, receiving both a SMART-Mk sample barcode and Illumina barcodes. TruSeq adapter sequences along with Illumina sample barcodes were introduced in two successive PCR steps. TCR alpha and beta cDNA libraries were sequenced on the Illumina HiSeq platform with custom primers. The authors processed their data as follows. MiGEC processed the raw reads to extract unique molecular identifiers, while MiXCR was used to determine the CDR3 positions. Recombination models were inferred per individual with the repgenHMM and IGoR tools using an EM algorithm. Shared clonotypes were analyzed with the tcR package in R, and sharing was normalized by the product of cloneset sizes. To study raw recombination free of thymic and clonal selection effects, out-of-frame nonproductive sequences were analyzed. TCRdb applied fastp at Q25 and MiXCR to the public reads, then kept only in-frame beta chains. Records with the same CDR3 protein are collapsed into one entry carrying the most frequent genes and DNA. For this entry, the V and J calls and clone size follow TCRdb and not the study's own pipeline. The sample table shows 400,000 to 500,000 distinct CDR3 sequences, and around 15% are seen once. The ten largest clones capture about 0.94% of the sample.

CDR1 is given as MGHRA and CDR2 as YSYEKL, both from the germline V gene. From the cysteine up to the phenylalanine, the CDR3 has a length of 17 residues. The sequence is cut down to CDR3 DNA, 51 bases in frame from base 1. Trimming leaves V shorter by 1 base and J shorter by 9 bases, with the junction holding 9 bases beyond the gene matches. Findings and caveats that apply to the study as a whole: Invariant T cells such as MAIT and iNKT could partly confound zero-insertion analyses, though diverse VJ usage argued against this for most clonotypes. Because the same donors could not be followed over many years, the conclusions relied on cross-sectional statistical analysis. Compared with coincidental sharing between unrelated individuals, out-of-frame TCR alpha sequences shared between twins showed an excess of sequences with low generation probability. Abundant cord blood beta clonotypes carried fewer insertions; young adult naive repertoires showed a weaker similar trend, while memory repertoires showed none. Recombination models systematically underestimated out-of-frame TCR alpha sharing in monozygotic twins but agreed with sharing between unrelated individuals. A weaker excess of twin sharing was found in beta out-of-frame sequences because the signal-to-noise ratio was lowered by fewer shared sequences.

Every donor was a healthy Caucasian. Three pairs of female monozygotic twins, all aged roughly 18 to 30 years, made up the twin cohort. Positive isolation kits from Invitrogen were used to isolate CD4+ and CD8+ T cell populations. In the case of this clonotype: Its recognized antigen is unknown. Per-base quality was not reported, and no clone a single base away is much larger than it.

This same sample was also taken into another study, of yellow fever vaccine responses in identical twins. The second publication reports: The T cell response to vaccination in identical twins was reported by the authors to appear partly convergent and partly personalized. The study precisely tracked vaccine-responding T cell clones in identical twins.

The specimen sequenced was CD4+ T cells sorted from blood. The TCR originated in a woman between 18 and 29 years old in good health. The V and J genes are TRBV4-1 and TRBJ2-1, and 13 junctional nucleotides match TRBD2. CDR3 sequence: CASSQVLLAGGTTEQFF. The DNA is TGCGCCAGCAGCCAAGTCCTACTAGCGGGAGGGACAACTGAGCAGTTCTTC.